These T cell receptor beta chains were read from a single sample in a study of CD8 T cells in Susac syndrome. One entry per CDR3 protein results from TCRdb running MiXCR on the immunoSEQ multiplex PCR reads. This sample yields approximately 150,000 distinct CDR3 sequences, of which around 94% are seen a single time; 0.075% to 0.09% belongs to the top ten. The sequencing sample was made of CD4+ T cells from PBMCs. These receptors were taken from a human donor in good health. CDR3s include the opening cysteine and the closing phenylalanine or tryptophan. Each record gives: D gene, J gene, V gene, clone size, CDR3 protein, CDR3 DNA. D genes are given only for firm matches. Rows give clone size only sometimes, using once, few, many, or a class for an expanded clone.

d_gene: -
j_gene: TRBJ2-1
v_gene: TRBV3-1
abundance: -
CDR3aa: CASSQVRVNNEQFF
CDR3nt: TGTGCCAGCAGCCAAGTGAGGGTGAACAATGAGCAGTTCTTC

d_gene: TRBD1
j_gene: TRBJ2-7
v_gene: TRBV10-3
abundance: -
CDR3aa: CAISDYDRANYEQYF
CDR3nt: TGTGCCATCAGTGACTACGACAGGGCCAACTACGAGCAGTACTTC

d_gene: TRBD2
j_gene: TRBJ2-1
v_gene: TRBV3-1
abundance: -
CDR3aa: CASSLPGTSGRSSYNEQFF
CDR3nt: TGTGCCAGCAGCCTTCCCGGGACTAGCGGGAGGAGCTCCTACAATGAGCAGTTCTTC

d_gene: TRBD2
j_gene: TRBJ2-3
v_gene: TRBV20-1
abundance: -
CDR3aa: CSARDRLAGGDTQYF
CDR3nt: TGCAGTGCTAGAGATCGGCTAGCGGGAGGAGATACGCAGTATTTT

d_gene: TRBD1
j_gene: TRBJ2-1
v_gene: TRBV7-9
abundance: -
CDR3aa: CASSTGTDGYNEQFF
CDR3nt: TGTGCCAGCAGCACCGGGACAGATGGATACAATGAGCAGTTCTTC

d_gene: -
j_gene: TRBJ2-5
v_gene: TRBV7-9
abundance: -
CDR3aa: CASSLWAVGVQETQYF
CDR3nt: TGTGCCAGCAGCTTATGGGCGGTAGGGGTCCAAGAGACCCAGTACTTC

d_gene: TRBD2
j_gene: TRBJ2-1
v_gene: TRBV25-1
abundance: once
CDR3aa: CASSELAGAYNEQFF
CDR3nt: TGTGCCAGCAGTGAACTTGCGGGAGCGTACAATGAGCAGTTCTTC

d_gene: -
j_gene: TRBJ2-4
v_gene: TRBV6-1
abundance: -
CDR3aa: CASTSRAGAAKNIQYF
CDR3nt: TGTGCCAGCACCTCGCGGGCAGGGGCGGCCAAAAACATTCAGTACTTC

d_gene: -
j_gene: TRBJ2-2
v_gene: TRBV30
abundance: once
CDR3aa: CASLDTGELFF
CDR3nt: TGTGCCTCACTCGACACCGGGGAGCTGTTTTTT

d_gene: -
j_gene: TRBJ1-2
v_gene: TRBV4-1
abundance: -
CDR3aa: CASSQVGGGGNYGYTF
CDR3nt: TGCGCCAGCAGCCAAGTCGGGGGTGGAGGTAACTATGGCTACACCTTC

d_gene: -
j_gene: TRBJ1-1
v_gene: TRBV7-9
abundance: -
CDR3aa: CASSSDTEAFF
CDR3nt: TGTGCCAGCAGCTCGGACACTGAAGCTTTCTTT

d_gene: -
j_gene: TRBJ1-1
v_gene: TRBV20-1
abundance: -
CDR3aa: CSAHTSFEAFF
CDR3nt: TGCAGTGCTCATACGAGCTTTGAAGCTTTCTTT

d_gene: -
j_gene: TRBJ2-1
v_gene: TRBV20-1
abundance: -
CDR3aa: CSSGRHYNEQFF
CDR3nt: TGCAGTTCGGGGAGACACTACAATGAGCAGTTCTTC

d_gene: -
j_gene: TRBJ1-2
v_gene: TRBV27
abundance: -
CDR3aa: CASSLTSNYGYTF
CDR3nt: TGTGCCAGCAGCTTAACTTCTAACTATGGCTACACCTTC

d_gene: TRBD1
j_gene: TRBJ2-7
v_gene: TRBV29-1
abundance: -
CDR3aa: CSVLGWTGSYEQYF
CDR3nt: TGCAGCGTTCTTGGCTGGACAGGCTCCTACGAGCAGTACTTC

d_gene: TRBD2
j_gene: TRBJ2-7
v_gene: TRBV5-1
abundance: -
CDR3aa: CASSPLGTSGNYEQYF
CDR3nt: TGCGCCAGCAGCCCCCTAGGGACTAGCGGAAACTACGAGCAGTACTTC

d_gene: -
j_gene: TRBJ1-3
v_gene: TRBV27
abundance: -
CDR3aa: CASSLTHSGNTIYF
CDR3nt: TGTGCCAGCAGTTTAACTCACTCTGGAAACACCATATATTTT

d_gene: -
j_gene: TRBJ2-5
v_gene: TRBV24-1
abundance: -
CDR3aa: CATLFSASLGETQYF
CDR3nt: TGTGCCACCCTCTTTTCCGCCAGCCTCGGAGAGACCCAGTACTTC

d_gene: TRBD2
j_gene: TRBJ2-7
v_gene: TRBV5-4
abundance: -
CDR3aa: CASRSGRQDEQYF
CDR3nt: TGTGCCAGCAGGAGCGGGAGACAGGACGAGCAGTACTTC

d_gene: TRBD2
j_gene: TRBJ2-5
v_gene: TRBV3-1
abundance: -
CDR3aa: CASSHHGTSGRVETQYF
CDR3nt: TGTGCCAGCAGCCACCACGGGACTAGCGGGAGGGTCGAGACCCAGTACTTC

d_gene: -
j_gene: TRBJ2-2
v_gene: TRBV6-5
abundance: -
CDR3aa: CAGDGESSTGELFF
CDR3nt: TGTGCCGGAGATGGGGAGTCGAGCACCGGGGAGCTGTTTTTT

d_gene: -
j_gene: TRBJ2-5
v_gene: TRBV20-1
abundance: -
CDR3aa: CSAGLFLSETQYF
CDR3nt: TGCAGTGCAGGCCTGTTTTTGTCGGAGACCCAGTACTTC

d_gene: TRBD2
j_gene: TRBJ2-7
v_gene: TRBV10-3
abundance: -
CDR3aa: CAISEVLAGGVRQYF
CDR3nt: TGTGCCATCAGTGAAGTGCTAGCGGGAGGGGTTCGGCAGTACTTC

d_gene: TRBD2
j_gene: TRBJ2-5
v_gene: TRBV4-1
abundance: -
CDR3aa: CASSQLAGGQETQYF
CDR3nt: TGCGCCAGCAGCCAACTAGCGGGAGGGCAAGAGACCCAGTACTTC

d_gene: -
j_gene: TRBJ1-1
v_gene: TRBV3-1
abundance: -
CDR3aa: CASSPGLSTEAFF
CDR3nt: TGTGCCAGCAGTCCAGGGTTGAGCACTGAAGCTTTCTTT

d_gene: TRBD1
j_gene: TRBJ1-5
v_gene: TRBV7-2
abundance: -
CDR3aa: CASSPRQGRQPQHF
CDR3nt: TGTGCCAGCAGCCCCCGACAGGGCCGCCAGCCCCAGCATTTT

d_gene: TRBD2
j_gene: TRBJ2-3
v_gene: TRBV5-1
abundance: -
CDR3aa: CASSFRDGGTDTQYF
CDR3nt: TGCGCCAGCAGCTTCCGGGACGGGGGGACAGATACGCAGTATTTT

d_gene: TRBD1
j_gene: TRBJ2-5
v_gene: TRBV7-7
abundance: -
CDR3aa: CASSATGTGLEETQYF
CDR3nt: TGTGCCAGCAGCGCAACCGGGACAGGGTTAGAAGAGACCCAGTACTTC

d_gene: TRBD1
j_gene: TRBJ2-2
v_gene: TRBV28
abundance: -
CDR3aa: CASTPRRGRYTGELFF
CDR3nt: TGTGCCAGCACCCCGCGCAGGGGGCGATACACCGGGGAGCTGTTTTTT

d_gene: -
j_gene: TRBJ1-5
v_gene: TRBV19
abundance: -
CDR3aa: CASTGKTNQPQHF
CDR3nt: TGTGCCAGTACGGGGAAAACCAATCAGCCCCAGCATTTT

d_gene: -
j_gene: TRBJ1-1
v_gene: TRBV29-1
abundance: -
CDR3aa: CSVVAPGGTEAFF
CDR3nt: TGCAGCGTCGTTGCCCCCGGTGGCACTGAAGCTTTCTTT

d_gene: TRBD2
j_gene: TRBJ2-6
v_gene: TRBV3-1
abundance: -
CDR3aa: CASRGLAEGGANVLTF
CDR3nt: TGTGCCAGCAGGGGACTAGCGGAAGGTGGGGCCAACGTCCTGACTTTC

d_gene: -
j_gene: TRBJ2-7
v_gene: TRBV5-1
abundance: -
CDR3aa: CASSPEGPRSEQYF
CDR3nt: TGCGCCAGCAGCCCGGAGGGACCCCGCTCCGAGCAGTACTTC

d_gene: -
j_gene: TRBJ2-1
v_gene: TRBV6-1
abundance: -
CDR3aa: CASSPQLGEQFF
CDR3nt: TGTGCCAGCAGCCCCCAACTGGGTGAGCAGTTCTTC

d_gene: -
j_gene: TRBJ2-3
v_gene: TRBV18
abundance: few
CDR3aa: CASSRTSTDTQYF
CDR3nt: TGTGCCAGCTCGCGAACTAGCACAGATACGCAGTATTTT

d_gene: -
j_gene: TRBJ2-1
v_gene: TRBV3-1
abundance: -
CDR3aa: CASSQTFSGEGEQFF
CDR3nt: TGTGCCAGCAGCCAAACATTCTCAGGGGAGGGTGAGCAGTTCTTC

d_gene: -
j_gene: TRBJ1-2
v_gene: TRBV5-1
abundance: once
CDR3aa: CASSREAGLYGYTF
CDR3nt: TGCGCCAGCAGCCGGGAGGCGGGGCTCTATGGCTACACCTTC

d_gene: -
j_gene: TRBJ2-5
v_gene: TRBV6-6
abundance: -
CDR3aa: CASRRRALETQYF
CDR3nt: TGTGCCAGCAGACGGAGAGCTTTGGAGACCCAGTACTTC

d_gene: TRBD1
j_gene: TRBJ1-5
v_gene: TRBV5-1
abundance: -
CDR3aa: CASSLTAGGTQPQHF
CDR3nt: TGCGCCAGCAGCTTGACGGCAGGGGGGACCCAGCCCCAGCATTTT

d_gene: -
j_gene: TRBJ2-7
v_gene: TRBV25-1
abundance: -
CDR3aa: CASKGLLYEQYF
CDR3nt: TGTGCCAGCAAAGGACTGCTCTACGAGCAGTACTTC

d_gene: -
j_gene: TRBJ1-1
v_gene: TRBV5-6
abundance: -
CDR3aa: CASSLVGLGEVNTEAFF
CDR3nt: TGTGCCAGCAGCTTGGTGGGGCTCGGAGAAGTTAACACTGAAGCTTTCTTT

d_gene: -
j_gene: TRBJ2-7
v_gene: TRBV20-1
abundance: -
CDR3aa: CSAPSSSAFSYEQYF
CDR3nt: TGCAGTGCCCCATCTTCTAGCGCATTCTCCTACGAGCAGTACTTC

d_gene: TRBD1
j_gene: TRBJ1-3
v_gene: TRBV30
abundance: -
CDR3aa: CAWRDRGSNGNTIYF
CDR3nt: TGTGCCTGGAGAGACAGGGGATCTAATGGAAACACCATATATTTT

d_gene: -
j_gene: TRBJ1-1
v_gene: TRBV6-5
abundance: -
CDR3aa: CASSYGTHRVTEAFF
CDR3nt: TGTGCCAGCAGTTACGGAACGCACAGGGTGACTGAAGCTTTCTTT

d_gene: TRBD1
j_gene: TRBJ2-1
v_gene: TRBV6-5
abundance: -
CDR3aa: CASRDMDRGLFPQFF
CDR3nt: TGTGCCAGCAGAGATATGGACAGGGGGCTGTTCCCGCAGTTCTTC

d_gene: TRBD2
j_gene: TRBJ2-3
v_gene: TRBV6-4
abundance: -
CDR3aa: CASSPGLAGGPHTQYF
CDR3nt: TGTGCCAGCAGTCCGGGACTAGCGGGAGGGCCTCATACGCAGTATTTT

d_gene: -
j_gene: TRBJ2-6
v_gene: TRBV5-1
abundance: -
CDR3aa: CASSPQVEQSSGANVLTF
CDR3nt: TGCGCCAGCAGCCCGCAAGTAGAACAGAGCTCTGGGGCCAACGTCCTGACTTTC

d_gene: TRBD2
j_gene: TRBJ2-7
v_gene: TRBV3-1
abundance: few
CDR3aa: CASSWTTSGPYEQYF
CDR3nt: TGTGCCAGCAGCTGGACGACTAGCGGCCCCTACGAGCAGTACTTC

d_gene: -
j_gene: TRBJ2-3
v_gene: TRBV7-7
abundance: -
CDR3aa: CASSLRAKSTQYF
CDR3nt: TGTGCTAGCAGCCTAAGGGCTAAATCTACGCAGTATTTT